This T cell receptor (beta chain) appears in the sequencing data of a study of cytomegalovirus exposure and HLA in healthy donors (TCRdb year 2017). Describing the broader study: An earlier analysis of roughly 500 of the donors reported about 280 Gb of sequence data and around 120 million unique TCR beta sequences obtained from about 200 million T cells. Of the 300 to 400 genotyped donors, roughly 85% fell in the genetic ancestry cluster associated with self-reported Caucasian donors. All discovery cohort repertoires had been generated using a single sequencing platform. Rather than drawing on any new phenotypic data, the later analysis identified candidate immune exposures from TCR beta sequences and the way those sequences occurred across donors. To study patterns of TCR occurrence, a later analysis re-analyzed previously published TCR beta repertoires from 600 to 750 donors and added high-resolution HLA genotyping. A later genetic analysis used genome-wide SNP genotypes for about 55% of the 666 donors, treating that subset as a discovery cohort. The aim of the study was to test whether cataloging public T cell receptors could identify signatures of past pathogen exposure. Typing coverage varied by locus: roughly 620-640 donors for A, B, C, DRB1 and DQB1; approximately 500 for DQA1; around 570 for DPA1; 450 to 480 for DPB1. A separate validation cohort of 100 to 150 different subjects was used in addition to the approximately 610-subject first cohort. An early release covering roughly 600 HLA-typed donors comprised roughly 300 gigabases of sequencing data and tens of millions of unique TCR sequences. To predict cytomegalovirus infection status, the study combined high-throughput TCR immunosequencing, statistical association of individual TCRs with disease status, and machine learning. Because of strong linkage in the cohort, roughly five DR-DQ haplotypes were treated as single units for association and clustering. Alongside the repertoire data, information on donor age, sex, ethnicity and CMV serostatus was compiled. The study profiled the T cell repertoires of around 700 subjects by immunosequencing and related them to cytomegalovirus serostatus. HLA typing covered class I and class II loci at four-digit resolution. On average, roughly 250,000 unique TCR beta nucleotide sequences were sequenced per donor among 398 genotyped donors of the cohort, with roughly 20% of those sequences being non-productive. To decide whether each TCR beta V gene segment behaved as functional or pseudogenic, an earlier analysis of approximately 590 of the donors relied on high-throughput TCR beta sequencing. Points the paper makes about the study in general: At a false discovery rate of 0.05, a later analysis linked about 16,000 TCR beta sequences to specific HLA alleles. The only immune exposure information available for the cohort was CMV serostatus. Assigning TCR associations to individual alleles was difficult when HLA alleles, especially DR and DQ, strongly co-occurred. A cluster of highly shared sequence variants was judged likely to represent a technical artifact of the sequencing pipeline. The cohort was sequenced for TCR beta chains only, and without alpha or paired-chain data the features that could be detected were limited. Compared with equally common non-associated chains, HLA-associated TCR beta chains in a later analysis were more clonally expanded and had lower generation probabilities. An association between a missense DCLRE1C variant and V-gene and J-gene trimming of TCR beta chains was found in a later genetic analysis and replicated in an independent cohort. The classifier was reported to diagnose cytomegalovirus status with high specificity and sensitivity in both the original cohort and the validation cohort. A further reported finding was that TCR beta sequences accurately predicted the HLA-A and HLA-B alleles for most subjects in the first cohort. HLA typing was unavailable for some donors at each locus, so association tests used only the typed subset. While some public TCRs were present in many individuals, most TCR sequences turned up only very rarely across donors. In a later analysis, most CMV-associated TCR beta chains were found to appear HLA-restricted, with HLA associations seemingly driven largely by CMV exposure. A total of roughly 160 TCR beta chains were listed by the study as associated with cytomegalovirus. It was suggested by the authors that the approach could potentially be generalized to other disease states and immunological phenotypes. A later genetic analysis reported fewer N-insertions in productive TCRs among donors in an Asian-associated ancestry cluster than the approximately 670-donor mean. Some IMGT-functional V segments, including TRBV6-2 and TRBV6-3, could not be told apart with the 87-base-pair reads, so those segments were excluded. Several of the top co-occurrence clusters appeared to be linked to parvovirus B19, influenza, CMV and Epstein-Barr virus, according to a later analysis. Correlated functional status among segregating V segments might be attributable to linkage disequilibrium, but an unknown experimental factor could not be ruled out. Approximately 18 rarely observed V segments, including chromosome 9 orphons, were excluded from the earlier analysis of several hundred of the donors because counts were too low. A few of the identified cytomegalovirus-associated TCR beta chains were confirmed in vitro to be specific for cytomegalovirus antigens. According to a later analysis, TCR association rates differed among HLA loci, with DRB1 alleles showing the most associated TCRs and HLA-C alleles showing the fewest. Sequencing depth was assumed to be roughly uniform across donors in the presence/absence analyses, though that assumption may not hold. Broadly in line with IMGT annotations, most TCR beta V segments showed up in productive rearrangements about 90% or about 30% of the time in an earlier analysis of some 590 of the donors.

The cohort consisted of 666 healthy bone marrow donors. Cohort members were all nominally healthy when sampled, although unrecorded immune exposures were likely present. The donor tested CMV seronegative and was one of the 352 seronegative cohort members. A peripheral blood sample was collected from each donor, and TCR beta sequencing was performed on peripheral blood mononuclear cells. The Qiagen DNeasy Blood Extraction Kit was used to extract genomic DNA from the blood cell samples. For this clone: Its antigen has not been determined. Per-base quality was not reported, and no clone a single base away is much larger than it.

Library preparation employed the immunoSEQ multiplex PCR assay. For the multiplex PCR, a mixture combining 60 forward primers for TCR Vbeta segments and 13 reverse primers for TCR Jbeta segments was used. The CDR3 region of rearranged TCR beta genes was amplified from genomic DNA by a multiplex PCR assay. The Illumina HiSeq System was used to sequence the amplified TCR beta libraries as 87-base-pair reads. The source study handled its data this way. A later analysis counted about 80 million unique TCR beta chains across the 690 or so repertoires, and roughly 11 million of these chains were shared by at least two donors. To remove PCR and sequencing errors, raw reads were error-corrected and collapsed into unique sequences using a nearest-neighbor algorithm that merged closely related sequences. Alignment of CDR3 sequences to IMGT reference sequences was used to assign V, D and J gene segments. For a sequence to be retained, a match of at least six nucleotides was required to both a V gene segment and a J gene segment. A rearrangement was called productive if the CDR3 had no stop codons and remained in frame with V and J, and every other rearrangement was called non-productive. Following IMGT convention, CDR3 was defined as the stretch from the second conserved V-encoded cysteine to the conserved J-encoded phenylalanine. The earlier analysis of about 530 of the donors excluded any sequence lacking an unambiguous match to a single V gene segment. An earlier analysis of several hundred of the donors called V segments functional above 56.7% productive rearrangements and segregating when the between-donor standard deviation exceeded 5%. A statistical classification framework was built to diagnose cytomegalovirus status from the catalog of TCR beta chain sequences. In a later analysis, V and J genes were assigned by comparing TCR nucleotide sequences against IMGT/GENE-DB human TR gene sequences. In a later analysis, CDR3 sequences and most-parsimonious VDJ recombination scenarios were assigned using the TCRdist pipeline. In a later analysis, each TCR beta chain was defined by its CDR3 amino acid sequence together with its V-gene family, and reads lacking a unique V-gene family were excluded. To address suspected cross-contamination and a sequencing artifact, a later analysis removed a few hundred highly shared, low-generation-probability nucleotide sequences. In a later analysis, a clonal expansion index for each public chain was calculated from normalized within-repertoire ranks of inferred template counts. In a later analysis, generation probabilities were computed with a VDJ recombination model fitted to out-of-frame rearrangements, and the resulting probabilities were checked against IGoR. Hypergeometric tests were used in a later analysis to score TCR-TCR, TCR-HLA and TCR-CMV co-occurrence, with a repertoire-size bias correction applied to the TCR pairs. A later analysis estimated false discovery rates by permuting HLA or CMV assignments 20 times. A later analysis grouped co-occurring TCRs with DBSCAN, adding TCRdist sequence similarity when clustering within HLA-allele-positive subsets. Repertoires with fewer than 30,000 or more than 120,000 public chains, plus five repertoires with anomalous nucleotide sharing, were excluded from co-occurrence clustering. TCRdb holds this immuneACCESS table with in-frame rearrangements only. Some clones are missing; in checked studies, unresolved V genes explain under half, and the rest has no known cause. The D gene and trimming were derived from the DNA, and the V and J assignments and clone size from that table. For this sample the table gives under 150,000 clones, of which approximately 80% were detected only once. The top ten constitute 0.95% to 1.5% of the sample.

Reading from cysteine to phenylalanine, the CDR3 counts 13 amino acids. Kept here is only the CDR3 DNA, which spans 39 bases and is read in frame from base 1. CDR1 and CDR2, per the germline V gene (reference sequence), are GTSNPN and SVGIG. V is cut by 5 bases and J by 1 base, and the space between the germline ends is 11 bases. The material sequenced was PBMCs. The chain employs TRBV30 and TRBJ1-1; confidence is insufficient to name the D gene. This TCR was recovered from a girl aged 2 to 10 in good health and CMV-seronegative. The DNA sequence reads TGTGCCTGGGACCGGGTCCCGAACACTGAAGCTTTCTTT. Its product reads: CAWDRVPNTEAFF.